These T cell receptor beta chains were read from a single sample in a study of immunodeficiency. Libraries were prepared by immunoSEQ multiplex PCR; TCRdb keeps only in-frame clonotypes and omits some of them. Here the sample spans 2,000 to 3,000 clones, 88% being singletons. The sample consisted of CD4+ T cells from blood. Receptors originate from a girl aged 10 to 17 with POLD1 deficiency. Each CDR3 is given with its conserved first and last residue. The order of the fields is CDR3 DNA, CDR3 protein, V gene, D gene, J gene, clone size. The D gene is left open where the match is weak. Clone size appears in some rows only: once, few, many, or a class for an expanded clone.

CDR3nt: TGCAGTGCTAGTACGGGGGGGACCCAGTACTTC
CDR3aa: CSASTGGTQYF
v_gene: TRBV20-1
d_gene: TRBD2
j_gene: TRBJ2-5
abundance: NA

CDR3nt: TGCGCCAGCAGACCACGTCAGGGGGCTCTACTAGCGGGAGAGCAGTTCTTC
CDR3aa: CASRPRQGALLAGEQFF
v_gene: TRBV4-1
d_gene: TRBD2
j_gene: TRBJ2-1
abundance: NA

CDR3nt: TGCGCCAGCAGCCGGTTAGATGAGGAAGAGACCCAGTACTTC
CDR3aa: CASSRLDEEETQYF
v_gene: TRBV5-1
d_gene: NA
j_gene: TRBJ2-5
abundance: NA

CDR3nt: TGTGCCAGCAGCATAACCGCGATAGATACGCAGTATTTT
CDR3aa: CASSITAIDTQYF
v_gene: TRBV7-9
d_gene: NA
j_gene: TRBJ2-3
abundance: once

CDR3nt: TGTGCCTGGAGTGTAGCAGTTTATAATTCACCCCTCCACTTT
CDR3aa: CAWSVAVYNSPLHF
v_gene: TRBV30
d_gene: NA
j_gene: TRBJ1-6
abundance: NA

CDR3nt: TGTGCCAGCAGGGACAGGGGGTGGGACACTGAAGCTTTCTTT
CDR3aa: CASRDRGWDTEAFF
v_gene: TRBV3-1/TRBV3-2
d_gene: TRBD1
j_gene: TRBJ1-1
abundance: NA

CDR3nt: TGTGCCAGTAGTATCCAATCCGGGACAGGGTACCAAGAGACCCAGTACTTC
CDR3aa: CASSIQSGTGYQETQYF
v_gene: TRBV19
d_gene: TRBD1
j_gene: TRBJ2-5
abundance: NA

CDR3nt: TGTGCCAGCAGCCACGGACGCGTGAGACTAGCCTACAATGAGCAGTTCTTC
CDR3aa: CASSHGRVRLAYNEQFF
v_gene: TRBV6-2/TRBV6-3
d_gene: NA
j_gene: TRBJ2-1
abundance: NA

CDR3nt: TGTGCCAGCAGTTTTTTAGGGAGGGGTCCGAACACTGAAGCTTTCTTT
CDR3aa: CASSFLGRGPNTEAFF
v_gene: TRBV28
d_gene: NA
j_gene: TRBJ1-1
abundance: NA

CDR3nt: TGCGCCAGCAGCCAAATTAGCGGGAACCCCTACGAGCAGTACTTC
CDR3aa: CASSQISGNPYEQYF
v_gene: TRBV4-1
d_gene: TRBD2
j_gene: TRBJ2-7
abundance: NA

CDR3nt: TGTGCCAGCAGTTCCGACTTTCAGGTCGGAGAAAAACTGTTTTTT
CDR3aa: CASSSDFQVGEKLFF
v_gene: TRBV28
d_gene: NA
j_gene: TRBJ1-4
abundance: NA

CDR3nt: TGTGCCATCAGTACAATACAGGGCCGGAACACTGAAGCTTTCTTT
CDR3aa: CAISTIQGRNTEAFF
v_gene: TRBV10-3
d_gene: NA
j_gene: TRBJ1-1
abundance: NA

CDR3nt: TGTGCCAGCAGCATAACCGGGACAGCGAACACTGAAGCTTTCTTT
CDR3aa: CASSITGTANTEAFF
v_gene: TRBV7-9
d_gene: TRBD1
j_gene: TRBJ1-1
abundance: NA

CDR3nt: TGTGCCAGCAGCGTAGTTGCAGGTTTCACAGATACGCAGTATTTT
CDR3aa: CASSVVAGFTDTQYF
v_gene: TRBV9
d_gene: NA
j_gene: TRBJ2-3
abundance: NA

CDR3nt: TGTGCCAGCAGTGTTGGACAGGCCGACCAAGAGACCCAGTACTTC
CDR3aa: CASSVGQADQETQYF
v_gene: TRBV2
d_gene: TRBD1
j_gene: TRBJ2-5
abundance: NA

CDR3nt: TGTGCCAGCTCACAAGGGACAGCACCCTCCGGGACACACTACAATGAGCAGTTCTTC
CDR3aa: CASSQGTAPSGTHYNEQFF
v_gene: TRBV18
d_gene: TRBD1
j_gene: TRBJ2-1
abundance: NA

CDR3nt: TGTGCCAGCAGCATGGCTAGCGGGAGCTTCTATGAGCAGTTCTTC
CDR3aa: CASSMASGSFYEQFF
v_gene: TRBV5-4
d_gene: TRBD2
j_gene: TRBJ2-1
abundance: NA

CDR3nt: TGTGCCAGCAGCTTATTCGCGACAGGGTTTGAAAAACTGTTTTTT
CDR3aa: CASSLFATGFEKLFF
v_gene: TRBV7-8
d_gene: TRBD1
j_gene: TRBJ1-4
abundance: NA

CDR3nt: TGTGCCAGCAGTTTTCCAGGGGGCGATGGCTACACCTTC
CDR3aa: CASSFPGGDGYTF
v_gene: TRBV27
d_gene: TRBD1
j_gene: TRBJ1-2
abundance: few

CDR3nt: TGTGCCAGCAGTTTATCTCAGGGTGGGCAAGAGACCCAGTACTTC
CDR3aa: CASSLSQGGQETQYF
v_gene: TRBV28
d_gene: NA
j_gene: TRBJ2-5
abundance: NA

CDR3nt: TGTGCCAGCAGCTCCAGCGGGAGGGCCTCCTACGAGCAGTACTTC
CDR3aa: CASSSSGRASYEQYF
v_gene: TRBV7-9
d_gene: TRBD2
j_gene: TRBJ2-7
abundance: NA

CDR3nt: TGTGCCAGCGGGACAGGGGGCAATGAGCAGTTCTTC
CDR3aa: CASGTGGNEQFF
v_gene: TRBV28
d_gene: TRBD1
j_gene: TRBJ2-1
abundance: NA

CDR3nt: TGTGCCAGCAGCCCAGACAGGGGGTCCTGGGCGAACACTGAAGCTTTCTTT
CDR3aa: CASSPDRGSWANTEAFF
v_gene: TRBV27
d_gene: TRBD1
j_gene: TRBJ1-1
abundance: NA

CDR3nt: TGTGCCAGTAGGTCGGTGAGTTCTGGCACAGATACGCAGTATTTT
CDR3aa: CASRSVSSGTDTQYF
v_gene: TRBV19
d_gene: NA
j_gene: TRBJ2-3
abundance: NA

CDR3nt: TGTGCCAGCAGTTTATTCGGCGACACCGGGGAGCTGTTTTTT
CDR3aa: CASSLFGDTGELFF
v_gene: TRBV27
d_gene: NA
j_gene: TRBJ2-2
abundance: few

CDR3nt: TGTGCCAGCAGCACGTATCGGACAGGGGATAATTCACCCCTCCACTTT
CDR3aa: CASSTYRTGDNSPLHF
v_gene: TRBV5-6
d_gene: TRBD1
j_gene: TRBJ1-6
abundance: NA

CDR3nt: TGTGCCAGCAGCCAAGGATGGGACATCTGGGGCTACACCTTC
CDR3aa: CASSQGWDIWGYTF
v_gene: TRBV14
d_gene: NA
j_gene: TRBJ1-2
abundance: NA

CDR3nt: TGTGCCAGCGCTTTGACTGGGAACTCCTACGAGCAGTACTTC
CDR3aa: CASALTGNSYEQYF
v_gene: TRBV19
d_gene: NA
j_gene: TRBJ2-7
abundance: once

CDR3nt: TGTGCCAGCAGCCAGACAGCAAACACTGAAGCTTTCTTT
CDR3aa: CASSQTANTEAFF
v_gene: TRBV6-5
d_gene: NA
j_gene: TRBJ1-1
abundance: few

CDR3nt: TGTGCCATCAGTGAAATGACTGCAGGAGACAATGAGCAGTTCTTC
CDR3aa: CAISEMTAGDNEQFF
v_gene: TRBV10-3
d_gene: NA
j_gene: TRBJ2-1
abundance: NA

CDR3nt: TGCGCCAGCAGCCAAGATCCCGCACTAGCGGGAGGTAATGAGCAGTTCTTC
CDR3aa: CASSQDPALAGGNEQFF
v_gene: TRBV4-1
d_gene: TRBD2
j_gene: TRBJ2-1
abundance: NA

CDR3nt: TGTGCCAGCAGCGCAGCCTACGAGCAGTACTTC
CDR3aa: CASSAAYEQYF
v_gene: TRBV11-3
d_gene: NA
j_gene: TRBJ2-7
abundance: NA

CDR3nt: TGTGCCATCAGTAGACAGGGCGAGCCAGATACGCAGTATTTT
CDR3aa: CAISRQGEPDTQYF
v_gene: TRBV10-3
d_gene: TRBD1
j_gene: TRBJ2-3
abundance: NA

CDR3nt: TGCGCCAGCAGTGATACGGCTCCCTCGAACACCGGGGAGCTGTTTTTT
CDR3aa: CASSDTAPSNTGELFF
v_gene: TRBV10-1
d_gene: NA
j_gene: TRBJ2-2
abundance: NA

CDR3nt: TGTGCCAGCAGCCAAGAAGGTGGGCGGGGAAACGAGCAGTACTTC
CDR3aa: CASSQEGGRGNEQYF
v_gene: TRBV4-2
d_gene: NA
j_gene: TRBJ2-7
abundance: NA

CDR3nt: TGTGCCAGCAGTTACAGGGCAGGGACAGATACGCAGTATTTT
CDR3aa: CASSYRAGTDTQYF
v_gene: TRBV6-5
d_gene: NA
j_gene: TRBJ2-3
abundance: NA

CDR3nt: TGTGCCAGCGGGTATCTAGGAGAAAAACTGTTTTTT
CDR3aa: CASGYLGEKLFF
v_gene: TRBV28
d_gene: NA
j_gene: TRBJ1-4
abundance: NA

CDR3nt: TGTGCCAGCAGCTTGGTACAGGGAGGGGAGACCCAGTACTTC
CDR3aa: CASSLVQGGETQYF
v_gene: TRBV5-6
d_gene: NA
j_gene: TRBJ2-5
abundance: NA

CDR3nt: TGTGCCAGCAGCCCGCGGAGATCCACAGATACGCAGTATTTT
CDR3aa: CASSPRRSTDTQYF
v_gene: TRBV6-5
d_gene: NA
j_gene: TRBJ2-3
abundance: NA

CDR3nt: TGTGCCAGCACGGGGTGGGGACAAGAGACCCAGTACTTC
CDR3aa: CASTGWGQETQYF
v_gene: TRBV6-5
d_gene: NA
j_gene: TRBJ2-5
abundance: NA

CDR3nt: TGTGCCAGCAGTTTAAACAGGGGTAGCGGGAATGAGCAGTTCTTC
CDR3aa: CASSLNRGSGNEQFF
v_gene: TRBV27
d_gene: NA
j_gene: TRBJ2-1
abundance: NA

CDR3nt: TGCGCCAGCAGCCAAGCCCCCGAATTCACCGGGGAGCTGTTTTTT
CDR3aa: CASSQAPEFTGELFF
v_gene: TRBV4-1
d_gene: NA
j_gene: TRBJ2-2
abundance: NA

CDR3nt: TGTGCCAGCTCCTCCGGGATTCAAGAGACCCAGTACTTC
CDR3aa: CASSSGIQETQYF
v_gene: TRBV18
d_gene: NA
j_gene: TRBJ2-5
abundance: NA

CDR3nt: TGTGCCAGCAGTATGGACGGCGCCTACGAGCAGTACTTC
CDR3aa: CASSMDGAYEQYF
v_gene: TRBV6-5
d_gene: NA
j_gene: TRBJ2-7
abundance: once

CDR3nt: TGCAGCGTTGAAAGGACTAGCGGAACAAATGAGCAGTTCTTC
CDR3aa: CSVERTSGTNEQFF
v_gene: TRBV29-1
d_gene: TRBD2
j_gene: TRBJ2-1
abundance: NA

CDR3nt: TGTGCCAGCAGCTTATCGGACGCTAGCACAGATACGCAGTATTTT
CDR3aa: CASSLSDASTDTQYF
v_gene: TRBV11-3
d_gene: NA
j_gene: TRBJ2-3
abundance: NA

CDR3nt: TGTGCCAGCAGCCAAGCAGGGAAAGTTGAAGCTTTCTTT
CDR3aa: CASSQAGKVEAFF
v_gene: TRBV3-1/TRBV3-2
d_gene: NA
j_gene: TRBJ1-1
abundance: NA

CDR3nt: TGTGCCAGCAGTTTTCGGCGAACTGGCGCCAATCCCATGAACACCGGGGAGCTGTTTTTT
CDR3aa: CASSFRRTGANPMNTGELFF
v_gene: TRBV27
d_gene: NA
j_gene: TRBJ2-2
abundance: NA

CDR3nt: TGTGCCAGCAGTCTAGATTCCGCAGATACGCAGTATTTT
CDR3aa: CASSLDSADTQYF
v_gene: TRBV7-9
d_gene: NA
j_gene: TRBJ2-3
abundance: NA

CDR3nt: TGCGCCAGCAGCTTTACGCCGGGACTTAACACTGAAGCTTTCTTT
CDR3aa: CASSFTPGLNTEAFF
v_gene: TRBV5-1
d_gene: NA
j_gene: TRBJ1-1
abundance: NA

CDR3nt: TGTGCCAGCACCCTAAGAGGGACAGGCCTTCGAGTTTTC
CDR3aa: CASTLRGTGLRVF
v_gene: TRBV2
d_gene: TRBD1
j_gene: TRBJ2-6
abundance: once

CDR3nt: TGCGCCAGCAGCTTGGATAGGGGAGGGGAGACCCAGTACTTC
CDR3aa: CASSLDRGGETQYF
v_gene: TRBV5-1
d_gene: TRBD2
j_gene: TRBJ2-5
abundance: NA

CDR3nt: TGTGCCAGCAGTGCCGGGACAGGGACTTACGAGCAGTACTTC
CDR3aa: CASSAGTGTYEQYF
v_gene: TRBV2
d_gene: TRBD1
j_gene: TRBJ2-7
abundance: NA

CDR3nt: TGTGCCAGCAGCTCCCCCGGGACTCCCTTCCCACCGGAACCATACGAGCAGTACTTC
CDR3aa: CASSSPGTPFPPEPYEQYF
v_gene: TRBV7-2
d_gene: NA
j_gene: TRBJ2-7
abundance: NA

CDR3nt: TGTGCCAGTAGTCCCTGGAATCAGCCCCAGCATTTT
CDR3aa: CASSPWNQPQHF
v_gene: TRBV19
d_gene: NA
j_gene: TRBJ1-5
abundance: few

CDR3nt: TGTGCCAGCAGTTACTCGAAGGACGGGACCCAGTACTTC
CDR3aa: CASSYSKDGTQYF
v_gene: TRBV6-5
d_gene: NA
j_gene: TRBJ2-5
abundance: NA

CDR3nt: TGCGCCAGCAGCCAAGTGGGAGTGGGAGATACGCAGTATTTT
CDR3aa: CASSQVGVGDTQYF
v_gene: TRBV4-1
d_gene: NA
j_gene: TRBJ2-3
abundance: NA

CDR3nt: TGTGCCAGTAGTAGGGGACAGGGGTCGGAGAATTCACCCCTCCACTTT
CDR3aa: CASSRGQGSENSPLHF
v_gene: TRBV19
d_gene: TRBD1
j_gene: TRBJ1-6
abundance: NA

CDR3nt: TGTGCCAGCAGCTTAGGGGACAGGGTTCGGGATACCGGGGAGCTGTTTTTT
CDR3aa: CASSLGDRVRDTGELFF
v_gene: TRBV11-3
d_gene: TRBD1
j_gene: TRBJ2-2
abundance: NA

CDR3nt: TGTGCCAGCAGTGTAGAGGGAGGATTTCAGCCCCAGCATTTT
CDR3aa: CASSVEGGFQPQHF
v_gene: TRBV2
d_gene: NA
j_gene: TRBJ1-5
abundance: NA